The T cell receptor (beta chain) under discussion was sequenced for a study of blood T cells in healthy people across ages. Study-wide results and caveats: Across samples, TCR beta diversity tracked strongly with naive T cell percentage. PBMCs were not sorted, which prevented a conclusive comparison of naive versus antigen-experienced cells. Age advanced and TCR beta diversity per million T cells fell, roughly linearly.

PCR was performed a second time for about 7 to 11 cycles using a sample-barcoded 5' primer and a J-beta primer mix. The template-switch adaptor was a 5' adaptor with 12 random nucleotides. It tagged each cDNA molecule. TCRdb itself ran the 5' RACE reads through MiXCR, one entry per CDR3 protein. The table records about 600,000 distinct CDR3 sequences, 47% of them present only once. In its sample, this clonotype was seen many times. The antigen is not known. Sequencing was carried out using blood. The clonotype was recovered from an elderly man in good health.

The CDR3 loop reads CASSYFGDTDYGYTF. CDR3 coding DNA: TGTGCCAGCAGTTACTTCGGAGATACCGACTATGGCTACACCTTC. The chain links TRBV6-6 to TRBJ1-2, with D unclear. The CDR3 is 15 residues long. The germline V and J ends were trimmed by 1 base and 3 bases, with 12 bases remaining between them. Germline values: CDR1 MNHNY, CDR2 SVGAGI (reference sequence).